This T cell receptor (beta chain) was obtained from a study of CD8 T cells in Susac syndrome. Study-wide context: The Susac syndrome patients were therapy-naive, on corticosteroids, or on intravenous immunoglobulin alone at blood draw.

RNA in amounts of about 0.45 to 1 ug was reverse transcribed with random hexamers. The authors amplified TCR beta CDR3 across 54 Vbeta and 13 Jbeta using immunoSEQ multiplex PCR. One entry per CDR3 protein, called by TCRdb with MiXCR from the immunoSEQ multiplex PCR reads. The sample consists of 75,000 to 95,000 distinct CDR3 sequences, roughly 92% of them appearing once. CD8+ and CD4+ T cells from blood underwent TCR beta sequencing, which was carried out in a high-throughput format. This CDR3 region has 14 residues. Trimming shortened V by 0 bases and J by 0 bases, and 6 bases separated the two germline ends. CDR1 is SGDLS and CDR2 is YYNGEE in the germline V gene.

The clonotype comes from a human donor with Susac syndrome. The sample taken for sequencing was CD8+ T cells from PBMCs. The chain combines TRBV9 with TRBJ1-1; perhaps TRBD1 as D (6 bases). This CDR3 reads CASSVAGVNTEAFF. The CDR3 DNA reads as TGTGCCAGCAGCGTAGCAGGGGTGAACACTGAAGCTTTCTTT.